This TCR beta chain derives from a study of cytomegalovirus exposure and HLA in healthy donors. The study's findings and limits: In vitro assays verified that three CMV-associated chains recognized CMV antigens specifically. Researchers counted around 150 TCR beta chains as cytomegalovirus-associated. Using a false discovery rate of 0.05, a later analysis showed that 16,000 or so TCR beta sequences were associated with HLA alleles.

In the PCR, 60 Vbeta and 13 Jbeta primers were used. Profiled with immunoSEQ multiplex PCR; TCRdb holds only in-frame clones, not every one. This table has 150,000 to 250,000 clones, about four fifths appearing once. Trimming cost V 5 bases and J 4 bases; bases outside gene matches: 12. Per the germline V gene, CDR1 is SGHVS and CDR2 is FQNEAQ. This CDR3 spans 19 amino acids. All the people who gave samples were healthy bone marrow donors. This clone was observed a handful of times. Its antigen is unidentified. The V gene is TRBV7-8, the J gene TRBJ2-2, with TRBD2 matching over 14 bases. Sequencing input: PBMCs. The sequence came from a girl aged 10 to 17 in good health and CMV-seropositive. The CDR3 here is CASSRGTSGGHRSTGELFF. In DNA, the CDR3 is TGTGCCAGCAGCCGCGGGACTAGCGGGGGCCACAGGTCCACCGGGGAGCTGTTTTTT. Drawing the rest from reference TRBV7-8 and TRBJ2-2, the complete variable domain is GAGVSQSPRYKVAKRGQDVALRCDPISGHVSLFWYQQALGQGPEFLTYFQNEAQLDKSGLPSDRFFAERPEGSVSTLKIQRTQQEDSAVYLCASSRGTSGGHRSTGELFFGEGSRLTVL.